The next 28 T cell receptor beta chains were all read from a single sample in a study of cytomegalovirus exposure and HLA in healthy donors. PCR used 60 Vbeta primers and 13 Jbeta primers. Method: immunoSEQ multiplex PCR; TCRdb's copy keeps in-frame clones and lacks some. This sample carries about 99,000 clones, 60% to 80% of them seen once, and the ten largest clones take roughly 3%. The sample was PBMCs. Receptors were obtained from a man in his forties in good health and CMV-seronegative.

This clone was observed a few times. The chain recombines TRBV15 with TRBJ1-3; TRBD1 aligns across 7 bases. Germline V CDR1 and CDR2: LNHNV, YYDKDF (reference sequence). V was clipped by 0 bases and J by 5 bases; unmatched bases: 7. This CDR3 contains 16 residues. CDR3 DNA: TGTGCCACCAGCAGAGATGGGCAGGGGGATCGAAACACCATATATTTT. It encodes CATSRDGQGDRNTIYF.

V and J are TRBV7-2 and TRBJ2-1; D is possibly TRBD2 (5 bases). V was cut by 6 bases and J by 4 bases, with 19 bases left in between. Germline CDR1 reads SGHTA; CDR2 reads FQGNSA. The CDR3 consists of 16 residues. The CDR3, as DNA: TGTGCCAGCAGTCATGAGGTAGCGTACGGGTACAATGAGCAGTTCTTC. Translating it yields CASSHEVAYGYNEQFF. The whole variable domain, remainder taken from reference TRBV7-2 and TRBJ2-1, is GAGVSQSPSNKVTEKGKDVELRCDPISGHTALYWYRQSLGQGLEFLIYFQGNSAPDKSGLPSDRFSAERTGGSVSTLTIQRTQQEDSAVYLCASSHEVAYGYNEQFFGPGTRLTVL.

This CDR3 reads CASSLAGTVQTQYF. The CDR3 nucleotides are TGTGCCAGCAGTTTGGCCGGGACTGTTCAGACCCAGTACTTC. The chain combines TRBV28 with TRBJ2-5, with D possibly TRBD2 on 6 matching bases. Trimming removed 3 bases at V and 6 bases at J, with 14 bases between. CDR1 MDHEN and CDR2 SYDVKM come from the germline V gene. The CDR3 is 14 residues long.

The gene calls are TRBV7-9 and TRBJ1-1, with a weak D call TRBD1 (6 bases). V gave up 5 bases and J gave up 10 bases, with 20 bases separating them. The CDR3 is made up of 14 amino acids. Germline V gene lookup returns CDR1 SEHNR and CDR2 FQNEAQ (reference sequence). The CDR3 loop is CASSREGGGSLAFF. The CDR3 nucleotides read TGTGCCAGCAGCCGGGAGGGGGGAGGCAGTCTAGCTTTCTTT.

The chain combines TRBV7-3 with TRBJ1-1, with 10 nucleotides matching TRBD1. This CDR3 is 17 amino acids long. The germline gives CDR1 SGHTA, CDR2 FQGTGA. J was trimmed by 0 bases and V by 6 bases; bases with no gene match: 10. CDR3 DNA: TGTGCCAGCAGTTTGACCGGACAGGGGGGAATGAACACTGAAGCTTTCTTT. It encodes CASSLTGQGGMNTEAFF.

The chain combines TRBV6-5 with TRBJ1-2; 7 positions agree with TRBD1. Germline assignment: CDR1 MNHEY and CDR2 SVGAGI. The trim removed 6 bases at V and 8 bases at J, leaving 15 bases unmatched. The CDR3 covers 15 residues. CDR3 in amino acids: CASRDPDRPARGYTF. For the CDR3, the DNA is TGTGCCAGCAGAGACCCGGACAGGCCAGCCCGAGGCTACACCTTC.

This chain connects TRBV30 to TRBJ1-5, with 8 positions matching TRBD1. In germline, CDR1 is GTSNPN, CDR2 SVGIG (reference sequence). Trimming at V came to 0 bases and at J to 4 bases, leaving 8 bases not matched to a gene. The CDR3 has 16 residues. This chain's CDR3 is CAWSVQGTGRNQPQHF. Written as DNA, the CDR3 is TGTGCCTGGAGTGTACAAGGGACAGGTCGAAATCAGCCCCAGCATTTT.

Here the CDR3 DNA reads TGTGCCAGCAGCTTATTAACAGGGTCCGGGGAGCTGTTTTTT. Amino acid sequence: CASSLLTGSGELFF. This rearrangement joins TRBV7-9 to TRBJ2-2, with D possibly being TRBD1 (6 bases). Trimming shortened V by 2 bases and J by 6 bases, and 10 bases separated the two germline ends. Germline lookup yields CDR1 SEHNR and CDR2 FQNEAQ (reference sequence). The CDR3 spans 14 residues.

V gene TRBV28 combines with J gene TRBJ1-1; TRBD1 agrees at 10 bases. The germline V gene encodes CDR1 MDHEN and CDR2 SYDVKM. This CDR3 region has 14 residues. V shed 6 bases, J shed 4 bases, and the junction held 5 bases outside the gene matches. Here the CDR3 reads CASRRQGAGTEAFF. The CDR3, as DNA: TGTGCCAGCAGGAGACAGGGGGCAGGCACTGAAGCTTTCTTT.

This clone was counted only a few times. The rearrangement links TRBV6-1 to TRBJ2-3, with D possibly being TRBD1 (6 bases). Per germline, CDR1 MNHNS and CDR2 SASEGT. The CDR3 loop spans 15 amino acids. V lost 1 base to trimming and J lost 2 bases, with 10 bases between them. The CDR3 sequence is CASSEENRATDTQYF. CDR3 nucleotide sequence: TGTGCCAGCAGTGAAGAGAACAGGGCCACAGATACGCAGTATTTT.

The chain links TRBV6-1 to TRBJ1-1; D may be TRBD1 (6 bases). V was cut by 6 bases and J by 7 bases, with 12 bases left in between. Germline V gives CDR1 MNHNS, CDR2 SASEGT. CDR3 length equals 12 residues. CDR3 residues: CASRGRTVEAFF. CDR3 nucleotide sequence: TGTGCCAGCAGAGGACGGACAGTTGAAGCTTTCTTT.

CDR3: CAWSVTTGGTGPAPLHF. CDR3 nucleotides: TGTGCCTGGAGTGTGACGACGGGAGGGACAGGGCCGGCACCCCTCCACTTT. The J gene is TRBJ1-6, the V gene TRBV30; 9 bases align to TRBD1. The CDR3 extends over 17 amino acids. The V segment lost 0 bases and the J segment 11 bases; nucleotides outside the gene matches: 14. The germline V gene encodes CDR1 GTSNPN and CDR2 SVGIG (reference sequence).

The chain carries TRBV2 and TRBJ2-5; 9 bases line up with TRBD1. Trimming at V came to 5 bases and at J to 5 bases, leaving 3 bases not matched to a gene. From germline, CDR1 is SNHLY and CDR2 FYNNEI. The CDR3 contains 13 residues. The CDR3 coding sequence is TGTGCCAGCAGTCGACAGGGGGGGGAGACCCAGTACTTC. It encodes CASSRQGGETQYF.

The CDR3 DNA reads as TGTGCCAGCAGCATCAGGGGGCGGCTCGAGCAGTACTTC. Its translation is CASSIRGRLEQYF. The chain has TRBV7-2 and TRBJ2-7; 8 bases align to TRBD1. The V gene's germline CDR1 is SGHTA and CDR2 FQGNSA. This CDR3 spans 13 amino acids. V lost 5 bases, J lost 6 bases, and 6 bases stayed unmatched.

Here the CDR3 reads CASSVPSGGRGTDTQYF. The DNA of the CDR3 is TGTGCCAGCAGTGTGCCCTCAGGCGGGAGGGGAACAGATACGCAGTATTTT. This sequence joins TRBV2 and TRBJ2-3, with 9 bases aligning to TRBD2. The J segment lost 3 bases and the V segment lost 4 bases, leaving 11 bases of the junction unmatched. This CDR3 comprises 17 residues. Germline V CDR1 and CDR2: SNHLY, FYNNEI.

The chain links TRBV7-9 to TRBJ1-4; D perhaps matches TRBD1 (5 bases). This CDR3 comprises 15 residues. V was cut by 4 bases and J by 2 bases, with 11 bases left in between. Germline V gives CDR1 SEHNR, CDR2 FQNEAQ (reference sequence). CDR3 residues: CASSWTTVTNEKLFF. DNA of the CDR3: TGTGCCAGCAGCTGGACGACAGTCACTAATGAAAAACTGTTTTTT.

The table lists this clone with a count of one. The V call is TRBV25-1, the J call TRBJ2-2; tentative D call: TRBD1 (6 bases). The CDR3 has 16 amino acids. Trimming took 3 bases from V and 4 from J, leaving 15 bases between them. CDR1 and CDR2 (germline): MGHDK, SYGVNS. This CDR3 is CASSESIRGRTGELFF. In nucleotides, the CDR3 is TGTGCCAGCAGTGAGTCTATCAGGGGACGCACCGGGGAGCTGTTTTTT.

The genes are TRBV6-5 and TRBJ2-3, with 7 bases lining up with TRBD2. Trimming at V came to 1 base and at J to 0 bases, leaving 1 base not matched to a gene. The CDR3 has 15 amino acids. Germline V gives CDR1 MNHEY, CDR2 SVGAGI. The CDR3 nucleotides read TGTGCCAGCAGTTACTATAGCGGGAGCACAGATACGCAGTATTTT. Its protein product is CASSYYSGSTDTQYF.

V is TRBV25-1 and J is TRBJ1-5, with D tentatively TRBD1 (5 bases). The V end lost 4 bases, the J end lost 0 bases, and 10 bases lay between the germline ends. In germline, CDR1 is MGHDK, CDR2 SYGVNS. CDR3 length: 15 amino acids. The CDR3: CASSVLTVSNQPQHF. Here the CDR3 DNA reads TGTGCCAGCAGTGTATTGACAGTTAGCAATCAGCCCCAGCATTTT.

There are a few counts of this clone. This chain uses TRBV6-5 with TRBJ1-6; D not resolved. Per the germline V gene, CDR1 is MNHEY and CDR2 is SVGAGI. V was cut by 0 bases and J by 11 bases, with 8 bases left in between. This CDR3 is built from 13 residues. In DNA, the CDR3 is TGTGCCAGCAGTTACTCTGCGTCCCCACCCCTCCACTTT. Its protein product is CASSYSASPPLHF.

The V gene is TRBV10-3, the J gene TRBJ1-2, with D possibly matching TRBD1 (6 bases). There are 12 residues in the CDR3. V dropped 11 bases and J dropped 2 bases, with 12 bases sitting between them. Per the germline V gene, CDR1 is ENHRY and CDR2 is SYGVKD. CDR3 sequence: CAVQGLNYGYTF. DNA of the CDR3: TGTGCCGTACAGGGTTTGAACTATGGCTACACCTTC.

This clone was detected a few times. This chain uses TRBV7-6 with TRBJ2-1; 9 positions match TRBD2. The germline gives CDR1 SGHVS, CDR2 FNYEAQ. The length of the CDR3 is 14 residues. The CDR3 sequence: CAVGASGDDNEQFF. DNA for the CDR3: TGTGCGGTCGGTGCTAGCGGGGACGACAATGAGCAGTTCTTC.

The V gene is TRBV28, the J gene TRBJ1-1, with 7 nucleotides matching TRBD1. Germline V gene sequence: CDR1 MDHEN, CDR2 SYDVKM. V shed 5 bases, J shed 0 bases, and the junction held 6 bases outside the gene matches. This CDR3 has 15 amino acids. Here the CDR3 reads CASSPLGTVNTEAFF. CDR3 DNA: TGTGCCAGCAGTCCCCTTGGGACAGTGAACACTGAAGCTTTCTTT.

The chain combines TRBV30 with TRBJ2-7; 12 positions match TRBD1. The CDR3 runs to 15 residues. J was trimmed by 6 bases and V by 3 bases; bases with no gene match: 9. Looked up from germline, CDR1 is GTSNPN and CDR2 is SVGIG (reference sequence). This CDR3 reads CAWRPTGTGGREQYF. CDR3 nucleotides: TGTGCCTGGAGACCAACCGGGACAGGGGGCCGCGAGCAGTACTTC.

This clone was observed once. DNA for the CDR3: TGTGCCAGCAGCTTGACTAGCGGGGGTGCCGGGGAGCTGTTTTTT. This translates into CASSLTSGGAGELFF. The chain combines TRBV5-4 with TRBJ2-2; 11 positions agree with TRBD2. Per germline, CDR1 SGHNT and CDR2 YYREEE (reference sequence). The CDR3 contains 15 residues. Germline trimming cut 1 base from V and 6 bases from J; bases unmatched to any gene: 2.

CDR3 sequence reads: CASSGEGRTGKNSPLHF. The CDR3 nucleotides are TGTGCCAGCAGCGGAGAGGGTAGGACAGGCAAAAATTCACCCCTCCACTTT. This chain connects TRBV9 to TRBJ1-6, with 7 positions matching TRBD1. The CDR3 contains 17 residues. The trim removed 3 bases at V and 7 bases at J, leaving 13 bases unmatched. CDR1 is SGDLS, CDR2 YYNGEE, per germline.

The chain uses TRBV19 and TRBJ1-1, with unresolved D. The CDR3 spans 14 residues. V lost 7 bases and J lost 0, with 12 bases in between. Germline V gene lookup returns CDR1 LNHDA and CDR2 SQIVND (reference sequence). Written as DNA, the CDR3 is TGTGCCAGTACCCAGAAATTCATGAACACTGAAGCTTTCTTT. Encoded protein: CASTQKFMNTEAFF. Complete variable domain (other parts from reference TRBV19 and TRBJ1-1): DGGITQSPKYLFRKEGQNVTLSCEQNLNHDAMYWYRQDPGQGLRLIYYSQIVNDFQKGDIAEGYSVSREKKESFPLTVTSAQKNPTAFYLCASTQKFMNTEAFFGQGTRLTVV.

This clone has just a few counts. The chain joins TRBV7-2 to TRBJ2-7; 8 positions match TRBD2. CDR3 size: 14 residues. J lost 0 bases, V lost 4 bases, and 2 bases had no gene match. Germline V gives CDR1 SGHTA, CDR2 FQGNSA. CDR3 sequence (DNA): TGTGCCAGCAGCTCGGGACTAGTCTCCTACGAGCAGTACTTC. Its protein is CASSSGLVSYEQYF. Combining the CDR3 with reference TRBV7-2 and TRBJ2-7 gives the whole variable domain GAGVSQSPSNKVTEKGKDVELRCDPISGHTALYWYRQSLGQGLEFLIYFQGNSAPDKSGLPSDRFSAERTGGSVSTLTIQRTQQEDSAVYLCASSSGLVSYEQYFGPGTRLTVT.